Sequencing of this T cell receptor beta chain was carried out in a study of T-cell reconstitution after alpha-beta-depleted transplantation in children (TCRdb year 2016). In the study overall: T-cell immune reconstitution after TCRalphabeta/CD19-depleted allogeneic hematopoietic cell transplantation in children was quantitatively tracked in the study by means of TCR repertoire profiling. Broad study findings and their caveats: Apparently early alphabetaT-cell count recovery about two months after transplant reportedly relied on only several hundred rapidly expanded clones derived from non-depleted graft cells. The frequencies of hyperexpanded clones fell over the following months, and after one year, T-cell counts and TCRbeta diversity were mostly attributed to newly produced T cells. The high TCRbeta diversity at day 60 in some patients was ascribed to recipient T cells and intrathymic progenitors that had survived conditioning.

Reading the label with the study, this specimen's treatment or condition is: allogeneic hematopoietic cell transplantation with graft depleted of TCRalphabeta T cells and CD19 B cells. TCRalphabeta/CD19-depleted allogeneic hematopoietic cell grafts were given to the transplant recipients, all of whom were children. This clonotype was detected only a few times. The antigen it binds to is not known. Base qualities are not recorded, but no much larger clone differs from it by a single base. The library was built by means of PCR. Instrument used: Illumina HiSeq 2500. To normalize quantification of the TCRbeta repertoire, the TCR libraries were built with molecular barcoding that relied on unique molecular identifiers. TCRdb ran its own pipeline on the public reads, namely fastp trimming at Q25 and MiXCR clone calling, and kept in-frame beta chains. Entries that share a CDR3 protein sequence are merged under the most common genes and DNA. The sample contains roughly 570,000 distinct CDR3 sequences, more than 20% of them found a single time. 30% to 45% of the sample is held by the ten biggest clonotypes.

The germline V gene gives CDR1 as SGHNT and CDR2 as YENEEA. V sheds 2 bases and J sheds 7 bases, leaving 6 bases between their ends. Measured from the cysteine to the phenylalanine, the CDR3 is 12 residues long. Just the 36-base CDR3 DNA is kept, in frame starting at base 1. The sequencing used PBMCs, collected before TCRalphabeta/CD19-depleted stem cell transplant. This sequence was found in a boy younger than two with Wiskott-Aldrich syndrome, due to receive a stem cell transplant. The rearranged chain carries TRBV11-3 and TRBJ2-1, with the D gene not clear enough to name. At the DNA level, the sequence is TGTGCCAGCAGCTTAAGGTCGAATGAGCAGTTCTTC. The encoded protein is CASSLRSNEQFF. This CDR3, with the reference TRBV11-3 and TRBJ2-1 proteins standing in past its ends, gives the full variable domain EAGVVQSPRYKIIEKKQPVAFWCNPISGHNTLYWYLQNLGQGPELLIRYENEEAVDDSQLPKDRFSAERLKGVDSTLKIQPAELGDSAVYLCASSLRSNEQFFGPGTRLTVL.